The sequence of this TCR beta chain was determined in a study of technical replicates of blood from a handful of donors. The germline V gene encodes CDR1 GTSNPN and CDR2 SVGIG (reference sequence). The CDR3 runs 15 residues. Unmatched junction bases numbered 7, after V lost 0 bases and J lost 7 bases. Using immunoSEQ multiplex PCR, the repertoire was profiled, and TCRdb retains in-frame clones only, with some absent. The data contain 50,000 to 65,000 clones, 80% to 95% of them seen just once; the ten biggest clones take up more than 4%. This clonotype was sampled from a human donor in good health. Some clones in this sample may be carry-over from other donors' samples. The chain uses TRBV30 and TRBJ2-1, with 9 bases that match TRBD2. Sequenced material: PBMCs. CDR3 amino acids: CAWSVRGSGSNEQFF. The CDR3 DNA sequence: TGTGCCTGGAGTGTACGGGGTAGCGGGAGTAATGAGCAGTTCTTC. Based on the CDR3 plus reference TRBV30 and TRBJ2-1, the full variable domain is SQTIHQWPATLVQPVGSPLSLECTVEGTSNPNLYWYRQAAGRGLQLLFYSVGIGQISSEVPQNLSASRPQDRQFILSSKKLLLSDSGFYLCAWSVRGSGSNEQFFGPGTRLTVL.